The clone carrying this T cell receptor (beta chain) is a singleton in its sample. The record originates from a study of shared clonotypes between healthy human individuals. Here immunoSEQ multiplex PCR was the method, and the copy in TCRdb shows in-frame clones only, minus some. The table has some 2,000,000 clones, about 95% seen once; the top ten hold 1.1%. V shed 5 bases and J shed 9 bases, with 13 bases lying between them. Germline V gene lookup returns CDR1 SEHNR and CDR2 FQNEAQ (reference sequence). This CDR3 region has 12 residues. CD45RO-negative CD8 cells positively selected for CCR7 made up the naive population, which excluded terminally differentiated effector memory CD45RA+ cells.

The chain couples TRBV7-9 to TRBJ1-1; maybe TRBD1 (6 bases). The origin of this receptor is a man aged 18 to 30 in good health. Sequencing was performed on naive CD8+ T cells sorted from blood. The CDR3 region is CASSQPGTQAFF. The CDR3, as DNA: TGTGCCAGCAGCCAGCCGGGGACACAAGCTTTCTTT.